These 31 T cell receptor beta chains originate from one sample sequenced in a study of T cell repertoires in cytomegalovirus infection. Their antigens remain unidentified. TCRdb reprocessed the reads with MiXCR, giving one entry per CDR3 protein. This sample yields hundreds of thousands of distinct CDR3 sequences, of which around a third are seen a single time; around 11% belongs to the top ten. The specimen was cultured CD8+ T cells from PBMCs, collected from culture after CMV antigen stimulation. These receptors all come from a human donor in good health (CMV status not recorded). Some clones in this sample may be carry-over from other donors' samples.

CDR3 region: CASNGSAPGYTF. The DNA of the CDR3 is TGTGCCAGCAATGGCAGCGCACCTGGCTACACCTTC. This chain links TRBV7-9 with TRBJ1-2, with no clear D. The CDR3 contains 12 residues. Trimming stripped 7 bases from V and 7 bases from J, with 13 bases between. Germline CDR1 reads SEHNR; CDR2 reads FQNEAQ (reference sequence).

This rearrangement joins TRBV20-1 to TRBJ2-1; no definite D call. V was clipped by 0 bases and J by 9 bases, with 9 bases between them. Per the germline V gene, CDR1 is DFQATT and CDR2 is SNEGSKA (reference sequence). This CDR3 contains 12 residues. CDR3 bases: TGCAGTGCTAGAGATTCGGTTCTTGAGCAGTTCTTC. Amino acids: CSARDSVLEQFF.

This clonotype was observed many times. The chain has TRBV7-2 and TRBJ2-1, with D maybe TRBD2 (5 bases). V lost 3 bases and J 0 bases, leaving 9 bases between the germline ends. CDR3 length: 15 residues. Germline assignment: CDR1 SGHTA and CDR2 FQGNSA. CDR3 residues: CASSLGAYSYNEQFF. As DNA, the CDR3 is TGTGCCAGCAGCTTGGGAGCCTACTCCTACAATGAGCAGTTCTTC.

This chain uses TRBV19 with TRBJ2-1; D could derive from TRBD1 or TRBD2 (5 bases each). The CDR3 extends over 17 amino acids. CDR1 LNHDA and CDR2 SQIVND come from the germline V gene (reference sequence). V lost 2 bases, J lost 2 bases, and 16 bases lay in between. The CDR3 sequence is CASSIKRGRFAYNEQFF. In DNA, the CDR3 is TGTGCCAGTAGTATAAAAAGGGGACGGTTCGCCTACAATGAGCAGTTCTTC.

The CDR3 is CASSLLGTSGNEQFF. Written as DNA, the CDR3 is TGTGCCAGCAGCTTACTAGGGACTAGTGGAAATGAGCAGTTCTTC. The chain links TRBV7-2 to TRBJ2-1; 8 bases are shared with TRBD2. Germline lookup yields CDR1 SGHTA and CDR2 FQGNSA. This CDR3 has 15 amino acids. J gave up 7 bases and V 2 bases, and 7 bases lay outside the gene matches.

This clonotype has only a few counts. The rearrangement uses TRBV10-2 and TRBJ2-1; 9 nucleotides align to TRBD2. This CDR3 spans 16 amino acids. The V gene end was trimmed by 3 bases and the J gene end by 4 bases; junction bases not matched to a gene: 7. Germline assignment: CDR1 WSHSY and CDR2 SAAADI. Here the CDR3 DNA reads TGCGCCAGCAGTGAAGGTATAGCGGGGGATTACAATGAGCAGTTCTTC. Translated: CASSEGIAGDYNEQFF.

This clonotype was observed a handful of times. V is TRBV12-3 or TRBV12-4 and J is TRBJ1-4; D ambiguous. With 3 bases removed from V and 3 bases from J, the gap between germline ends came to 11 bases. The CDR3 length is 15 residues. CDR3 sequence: CASSLTPPANEKLFF. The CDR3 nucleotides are TGTGCCAGCAGTTTGACCCCCCCGGCTAATGAAAAACTGTTTTTT.

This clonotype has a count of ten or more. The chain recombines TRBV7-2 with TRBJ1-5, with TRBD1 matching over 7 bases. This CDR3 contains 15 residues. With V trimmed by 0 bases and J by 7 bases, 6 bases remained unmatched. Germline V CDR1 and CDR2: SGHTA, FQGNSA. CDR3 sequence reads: CASSLAGQKNQPQHF. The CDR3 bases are TGTGCCAGCAGCTTAGCGGGACAGAAAAACCAGCCCCAGCATTTT.

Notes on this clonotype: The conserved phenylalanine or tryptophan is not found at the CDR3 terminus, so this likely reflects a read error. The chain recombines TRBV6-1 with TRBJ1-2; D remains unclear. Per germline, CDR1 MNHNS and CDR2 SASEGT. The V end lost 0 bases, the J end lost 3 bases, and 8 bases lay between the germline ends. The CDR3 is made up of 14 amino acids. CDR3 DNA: TGTGCCAGCAGTGAAGCGGAGGTGTACTATGGCTACACCTTA. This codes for CASSEAEVYYGYTL.

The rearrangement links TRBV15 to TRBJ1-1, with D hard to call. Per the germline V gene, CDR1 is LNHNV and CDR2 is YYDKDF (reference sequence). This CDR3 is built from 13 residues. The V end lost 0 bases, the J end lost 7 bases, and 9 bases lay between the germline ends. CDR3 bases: TGTGCCACCAGCAGAGAAGGAATTGTTGAAGCTTTCTTT. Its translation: CATSREGIVEAFF.

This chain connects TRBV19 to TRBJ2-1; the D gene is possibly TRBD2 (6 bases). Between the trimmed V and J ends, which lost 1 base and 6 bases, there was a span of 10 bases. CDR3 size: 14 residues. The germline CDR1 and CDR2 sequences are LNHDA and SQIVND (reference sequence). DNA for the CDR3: TGTGCCAGTAGTATAGGGAGCGGGTCCAATGAGCAGTTCTTC. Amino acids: CASSIGSGSNEQFF.

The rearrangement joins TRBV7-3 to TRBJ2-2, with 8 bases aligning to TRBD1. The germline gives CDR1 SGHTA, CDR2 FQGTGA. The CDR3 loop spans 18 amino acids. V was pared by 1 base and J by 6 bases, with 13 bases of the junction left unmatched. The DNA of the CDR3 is TGTGCCAGCAGCTTAAGGCCAGGGGGCACCGCAAACGCCGGGGAGCTGTTTTTT. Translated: CASSLRPGGTANAGELFF.

CDR3 residues: CASSKQGYYNEQFF. DNA for the CDR3: TGTGCCAGCAGTAAACAGGGGTACTACAATGAGCAGTTCTTC. This rearrangement joins TRBV27 to TRBJ2-1; TRBD1 aligns across 7 bases. The germline CDR1 and CDR2 sequences are MNHEY and SMNVEV (reference sequence). After removal of 5 bases from V and 3 bases from J, the junction contained 4 bases not matched to a gene. This CDR3 contains 14 residues.

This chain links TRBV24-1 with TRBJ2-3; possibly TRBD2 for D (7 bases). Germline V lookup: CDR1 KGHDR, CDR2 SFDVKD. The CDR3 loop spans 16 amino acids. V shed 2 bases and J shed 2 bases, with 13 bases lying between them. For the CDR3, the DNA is TGTGCCACCAGTGATTCCGAGGGGGACTACACAGATACGCAGTATTTT. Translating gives CATSDSEGDYTDTQYF.

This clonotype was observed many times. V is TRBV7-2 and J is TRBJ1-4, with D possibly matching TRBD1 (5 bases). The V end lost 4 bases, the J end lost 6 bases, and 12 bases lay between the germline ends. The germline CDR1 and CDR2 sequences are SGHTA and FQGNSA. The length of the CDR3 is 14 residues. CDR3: CASSSPGLDEKLFF. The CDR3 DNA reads TGTGCCAGCAGCTCCCCAGGGTTGGATGAAAAACTGTTTTTT. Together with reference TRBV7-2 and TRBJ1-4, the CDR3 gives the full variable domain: GAGVSQSPSNKVTEKGKDVELRCDPISGHTALYWYRQSLGQGLEFLIYFQGNSAPDKSGLPSDRFSAERTGGSVSTLTIQRTQQEDSAVYLCASSSPGLDEKLFFGSGTQLSVL.

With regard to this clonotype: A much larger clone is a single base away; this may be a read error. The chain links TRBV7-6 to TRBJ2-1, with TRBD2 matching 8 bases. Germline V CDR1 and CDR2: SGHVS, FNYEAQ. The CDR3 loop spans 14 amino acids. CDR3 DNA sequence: TGTGCCAACAGCTACGGGGGGGCCGGCAATGAGCAGTTCTTC. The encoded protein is CANSYGGAGNEQFF.

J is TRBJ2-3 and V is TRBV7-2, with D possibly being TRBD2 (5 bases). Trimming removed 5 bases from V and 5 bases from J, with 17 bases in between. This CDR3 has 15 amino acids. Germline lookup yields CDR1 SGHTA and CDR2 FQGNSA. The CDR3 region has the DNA TGTGCCAGCAGCCGGGAACAGTTCTTTAAAGATACGCAGTATTTT. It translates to CASSREQFFKDTQYF.

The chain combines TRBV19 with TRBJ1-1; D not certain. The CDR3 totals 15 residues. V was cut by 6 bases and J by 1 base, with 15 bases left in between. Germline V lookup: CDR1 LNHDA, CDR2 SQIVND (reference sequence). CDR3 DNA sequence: TGTGCCAGTAGGGGGAGACGTGTTAGGAACACTGAAGCTTTCTTT. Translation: CASRGRRVRNTEAFF.

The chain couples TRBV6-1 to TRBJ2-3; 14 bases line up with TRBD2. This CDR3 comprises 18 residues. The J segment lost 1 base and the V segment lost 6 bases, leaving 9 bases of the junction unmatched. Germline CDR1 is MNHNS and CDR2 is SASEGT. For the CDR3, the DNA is TGTGCCAGCAGGGGGGGACTAGCGGGGGTTCTGGGCACAGATACGCAGTATTTT. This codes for CASRGGLAGVLGTDTQYF.

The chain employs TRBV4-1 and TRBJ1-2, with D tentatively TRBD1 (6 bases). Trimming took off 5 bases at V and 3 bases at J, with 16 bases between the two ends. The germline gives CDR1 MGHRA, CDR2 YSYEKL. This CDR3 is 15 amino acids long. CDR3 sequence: CASSGLQGLHYGYTF. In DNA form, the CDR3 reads TGCGCCAGCAGCGGACTACAGGGCCTCCACTATGGCTACACCTTC.

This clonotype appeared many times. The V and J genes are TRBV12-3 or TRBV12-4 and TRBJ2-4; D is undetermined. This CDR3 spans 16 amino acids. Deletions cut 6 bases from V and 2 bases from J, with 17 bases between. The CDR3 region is CASRPRYGPTKNIQYF. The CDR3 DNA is TGTGCCAGCAGGCCCCGTTACGGGCCGACCAAAAACATTCAGTACTTC.

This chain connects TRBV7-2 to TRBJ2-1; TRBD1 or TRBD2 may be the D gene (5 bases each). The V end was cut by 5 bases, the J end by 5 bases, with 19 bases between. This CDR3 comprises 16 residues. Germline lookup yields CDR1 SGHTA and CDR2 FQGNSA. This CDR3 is CASSPPGRDLHNEQFF. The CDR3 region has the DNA TGTGCCAGCAGCCCCCCCGGCCGGGACCTTCACAATGAGCAGTTCTTC.

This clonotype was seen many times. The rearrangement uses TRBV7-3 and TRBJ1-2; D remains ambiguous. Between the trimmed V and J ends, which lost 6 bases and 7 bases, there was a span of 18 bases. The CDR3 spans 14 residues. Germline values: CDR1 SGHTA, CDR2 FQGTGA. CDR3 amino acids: CASSPDGVYGGYTF. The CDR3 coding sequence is TGTGCCAGCAGTCCCGACGGAGTTTATGGTGGCTACACCTTC.

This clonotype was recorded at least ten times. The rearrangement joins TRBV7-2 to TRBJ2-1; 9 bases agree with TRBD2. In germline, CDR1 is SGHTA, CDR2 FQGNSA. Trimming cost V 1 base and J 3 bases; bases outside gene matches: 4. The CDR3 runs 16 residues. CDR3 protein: CASSLDLAGLYNEQFF. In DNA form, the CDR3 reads TGTGCCAGCAGCTTAGACCTAGCGGGACTCTACAATGAGCAGTTCTTC.

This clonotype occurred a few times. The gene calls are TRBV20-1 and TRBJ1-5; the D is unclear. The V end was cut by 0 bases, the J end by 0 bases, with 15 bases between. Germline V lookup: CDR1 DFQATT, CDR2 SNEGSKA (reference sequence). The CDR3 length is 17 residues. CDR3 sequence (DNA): TGCAGTGCTAGAGATCGAGGGAAGGGATATAGCAATCAGCCCCAGCATTTT. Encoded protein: CSARDRGKGYSNQPQHF.

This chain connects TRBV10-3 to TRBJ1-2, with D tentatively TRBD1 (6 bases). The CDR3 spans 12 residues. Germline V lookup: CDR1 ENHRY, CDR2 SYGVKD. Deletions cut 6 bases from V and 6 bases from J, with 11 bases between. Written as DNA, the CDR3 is TGTGCCATCAGGAGGACAGACAATGGCTACACCTTC. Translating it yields CAIRRTDNGYTF.

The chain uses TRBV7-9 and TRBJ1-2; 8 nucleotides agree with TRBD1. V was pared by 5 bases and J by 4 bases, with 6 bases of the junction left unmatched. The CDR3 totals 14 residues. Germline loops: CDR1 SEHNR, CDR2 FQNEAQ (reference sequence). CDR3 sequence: CASSTTDRVYGYTF. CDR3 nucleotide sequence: TGTGCCAGCAGCACCACGGACAGGGTCTATGGCTACACCTTC.

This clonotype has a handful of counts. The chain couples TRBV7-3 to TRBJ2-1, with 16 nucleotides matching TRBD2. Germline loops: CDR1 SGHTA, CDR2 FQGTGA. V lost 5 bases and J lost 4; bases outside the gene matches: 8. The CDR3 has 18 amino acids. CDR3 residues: CASSIGTSGGAAYNEQFF. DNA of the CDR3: TGTGCCAGCAGCATCGGGACTAGCGGGGGGGCCGCTTACAATGAGCAGTTCTTC.

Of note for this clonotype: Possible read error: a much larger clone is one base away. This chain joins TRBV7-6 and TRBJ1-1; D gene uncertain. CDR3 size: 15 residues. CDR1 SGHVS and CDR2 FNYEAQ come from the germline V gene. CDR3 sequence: CTSSLAPGGNTEAFF. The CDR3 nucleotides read TGTACCAGCAGCTTAGCTCCGGGTGGGAACACTGAAGCTTTCTTT.

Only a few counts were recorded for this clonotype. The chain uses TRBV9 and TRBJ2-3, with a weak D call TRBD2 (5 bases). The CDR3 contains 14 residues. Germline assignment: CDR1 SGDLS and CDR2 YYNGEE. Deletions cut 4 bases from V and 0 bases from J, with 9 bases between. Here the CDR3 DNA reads TGTGCCAGCAGCCCGACTACTAGCACAGATACGCAGTATTTT. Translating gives CASSPTTSTDTQYF.

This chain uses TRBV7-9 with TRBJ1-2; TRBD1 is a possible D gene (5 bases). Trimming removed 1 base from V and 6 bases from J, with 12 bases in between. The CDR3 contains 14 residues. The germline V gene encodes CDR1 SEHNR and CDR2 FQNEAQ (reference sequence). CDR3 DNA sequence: TGTGCCAGCAGCTTAGGGGGAGCGGGGGATGGCTACACCTTC. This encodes CASSLGGAGDGYTF.